What follows are 10 T cell receptor beta chains derived from one specimen sequenced in a study of siplizumab effects on memory and regulatory T cells. Data came from immunoSEQ multiplex PCR; TCRdb stores just in-frame clones and leaves some out. The data hold approximately 100,000 clones, with more than 85% observed a single time. Sequences were obtained from CD4+ T cells sorted from blood. These receptors were collected from a human donor in good health. Some clones in this sample may be carry-over from other donors' samples.

This chain connects TRBV2 to TRBJ1-5; D perhaps matches TRBD1 (6 bases). The CDR3 contains 13 residues. Germline values: CDR1 SNHLY, CDR2 FYNNEI. Trimming stripped 7 bases from V and 5 bases from J, with 12 bases between. As DNA, the CDR3 is TGTGCCAGCAACCCCAGGGGCGATCAGCCCCAGCATTTT. Protein: CASNPRGDQPQHF. The whole variable domain, filled in from reference TRBV2 and TRBJ1-5, reads EPEVTQTPSHQVTQMGQEVILRCVPISNHLYFYWYRQILGQKVEFLVSFYNNEISEKSEIFDDQFSVERPDGSNFTLKIRSTKLEDSAMYFCASNPRGDQPQHFGDGTRLSIL.

The CDR3 spells CASSLVGSDTQYF. CDR3 DNA: TGTGCCAGCAGCTTAGTAGGGTCAGATACGCAGTATTTT. The V gene is TRBV7-9, the J gene TRBJ2-3; D gene ambiguous. The germline gives CDR1 SEHNR, CDR2 FQNEAQ (reference sequence). The CDR3 contains 13 residues. With 1 base removed from V and 4 bases from J, the gap between germline ends came to 6 bases.

This clone showed up just once. V is TRBV29-1 and J is TRBJ2-5, with D perhaps matching TRBD2 (7 bases). The CDR3 covers 14 residues. CDR1 SQVTM and CDR2 ANQGSEA come from the germline V gene. Trimming pared 0 bases from V and 4 bases from J, leaving 12 bases between. The DNA of the CDR3 is TGCAGCGTTGAAGAAGTTCGGGGGGCAGAGACCCAGTACTTC. Translated: CSVEEVRGAETQYF.

The chain employs TRBV28 and TRBJ1-2; no clear D gene. The CDR3 extends over 16 amino acids. The germline V and J ends were trimmed by 6 bases and 1 base, with 18 bases remaining between them. CDR1 and CDR2 from the germline V gene are MDHEN and SYDVKM. The CDR3 DNA sequence: TGTGCCAGCAGGCCACATCGTTACATAGTTAACTATGGCTACACCTTC. It codes for CASRPHRYIVNYGYTF.

Details on this clone: Additional DNA sequences in this sample encode the identical CDR3. CDR3 region: CASSLRQNTEAFF. CDR3 nucleotide sequence: TGTGCCAGCAGCTTAAGACAGAACACTGAAGCTTTCTTT. The chain couples TRBV7-9 to TRBJ1-1; unclear D gene. The CDR3 has 13 residues. Trimming removed 2 bases from V and 1 base from J, with 5 bases in between. CDR1 is SEHNR and CDR2 is FQNEAQ in the germline V gene (reference sequence). The variable domain in full, completed from reference TRBV7-9 and TRBJ1-1, reads DTGVSQNPRHKITKRGQNVTFRCDPISEHNRLYWYRQTLGQGPEFLTYFQNEAQLEKSRLLSDRFSAERPKGSFSTLEIQRTEQGDSAMYLCASSLRQNTEAFFGQGTRLTVV.

This clone was recorded once. V is TRBV18 and J is TRBJ1-5; TRBD1 agrees at 7 bases. J lost 6 bases, V lost 5 bases, and 7 bases had no gene match. This CDR3 is built from 14 residues. Germline V gene lookup returns CDR1 KGHSH and CDR2 LQKENI. The CDR3 reads CASSSSYRGQPQHF. The CDR3, as DNA: TGTGCCAGCTCATCCTCGTACAGGGGTCAGCCCCAGCATTTT. Full variable domain (missing parts from reference TRBV18 and TRBJ1-5): NAGVMQNPRHLVRRRGQEARLRCSPMKGHSHVYWYRQLPEEGLKFMVYLQKENIIDESGMPKERFSAEFPKEGPSILRIQQVVRGDSAAYFCASSSSYRGQPQHFGDGTRLSIL.

The CDR3 sequence is CASSLRTGDARNTEAFF. CDR3 sequence (DNA): TGCGCCAGCAGCCTGAGGACAGGGGATGCGAGGAACACTGAAGCTTTCTTT. This sequence joins TRBV5-1 and TRBJ1-1; the match to TRBD1 covers 9 bases. There are 17 residues in the CDR3. Germline V CDR1 and CDR2: SGHRS, YFSETQ. J was trimmed by 1 base and V by 4 bases; bases with no gene match: 11.

The chain couples TRBV7-9 to TRBJ2-5, with D maybe TRBD1 (5 bases). Looked up from germline, CDR1 is SEHNR and CDR2 is FQNEAQ (reference sequence). The CDR3 is 14 amino acids. Trimming shortened V by 5 bases and J by 1 base, and 11 bases separated the two germline ends. The CDR3 nucleotides are TGTGCCAGCAGCCTTGGGGCTAGCCAAGAGACCCAGTACTTC. Translation gives CASSLGASQETQYF.

V is TRBV5-1 and J is TRBJ1-2, with D hard to call. Germline CDR1 reads SGHRS; CDR2 reads YFSETQ. V was pared by 2 bases and J by 0 bases, with 5 bases between. The CDR3 length is 13 residues. CDR3 amino acids: CASSLDSNYGYTF. The DNA of the CDR3 is TGCGCCAGCAGCTTAGATTCTAACTATGGCTACACCTTC. Complete variable domain (other parts from reference TRBV5-1 and TRBJ1-2): KAGVTQTPRYLIKTRGQQVTLSCSPISGHRSVSWYQQTPGQGLQFLFEYFSETQRNKGNFPGRFSGRQFSNSRSEMNVSTLELGDSALYLCASSLDSNYGYTFGSGTRLTVV.

The genes are TRBV5-8 and TRBJ2-1; possible D gene TRBD1, 5 bases. The germline V gene encodes CDR1 SGHTS and CDR2 YDEGEE. The CDR3 length is 13 residues. V was pared by 2 bases and J by 12 bases, with 15 bases between. DNA of the CDR3: TGTGCCAGCAGCTTTTCCAGGGTTTTCGGGCAGTTCTTC. It encodes CASSFSRVFGQFF.